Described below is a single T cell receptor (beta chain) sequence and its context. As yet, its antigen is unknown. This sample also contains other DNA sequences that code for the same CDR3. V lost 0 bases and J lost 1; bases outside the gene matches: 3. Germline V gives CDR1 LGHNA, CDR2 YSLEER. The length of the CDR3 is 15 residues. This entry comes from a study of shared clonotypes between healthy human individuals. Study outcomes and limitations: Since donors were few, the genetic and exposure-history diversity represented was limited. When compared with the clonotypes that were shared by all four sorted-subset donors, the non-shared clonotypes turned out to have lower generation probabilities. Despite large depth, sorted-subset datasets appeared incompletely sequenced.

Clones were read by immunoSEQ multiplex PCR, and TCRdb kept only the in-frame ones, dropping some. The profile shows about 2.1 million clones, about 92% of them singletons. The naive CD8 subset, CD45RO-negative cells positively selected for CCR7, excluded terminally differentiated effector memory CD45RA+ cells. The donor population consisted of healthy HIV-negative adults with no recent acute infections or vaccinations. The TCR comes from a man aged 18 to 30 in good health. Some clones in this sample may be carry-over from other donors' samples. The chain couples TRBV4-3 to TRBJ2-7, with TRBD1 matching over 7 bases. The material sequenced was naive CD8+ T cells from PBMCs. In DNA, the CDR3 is TGCGCCAGCAGCCAAGATAGGGGGCGATCCTACGAGCAGTACTTC. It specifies CASSQDRGRSYEQYF.